These 13 T cell receptor beta chains share one sample of origin, sequenced in a study of Graves' ophthalmopathy and Graves' hyperthyroidism. The authors amplified TCR beta CDR3 regions from RNA transcripts. The library came from an HTBI-primed first-round RT-PCR and a second-round multiplex PCR. TCRdb re-called the multiplex PCR reads with MiXCR, one entry per CDR3 protein. The sample lists more than 1,000,000 distinct CDR3 sequences; about 38% were seen once. Sequencing was carried out using peripheral blood or thyroid tissue (not recorded which). The receptors were sampled from an adult man with Graves' hyperthyroidism.

This clonotype was detected ten times or more. The J gene is TRBJ1-2, the V gene TRBV29-1; D ambiguous. CDR3 size: 14 residues. Per the germline V gene, CDR1 is SQVTM and CDR2 is ANQGSEA. The ends were cut back, 0 bases at V and 3 bases at J, with 11 bases in the middle. This CDR3 is CSVEDAGRDYGYTF. In DNA, the CDR3 is TGCAGCGTTGAAGACGCGGGGAGGGACTATGGCTACACCTTC.

This clonotype was detected only a few times. CDR3 loop: CASSVPTANYGYTF. Written as DNA, the CDR3 is TGTGCCAGCAGTGTTCCGACAGCTAACTATGGCTACACCTTC. This chain connects TRBV28 to TRBJ1-2, with a weak D call TRBD1 (5 bases). This CDR3 comprises 14 residues. V was clipped by 5 bases and J by 0 bases, with 10 bases between them. Germline V lookup: CDR1 MDHEN, CDR2 SYDVKM.

In this sample, this clonotype turned up a few times. The chain joins TRBV7-3 to TRBJ2-3; the match to TRBD1 covers 10 bases. Trimming cost V 5 bases and J 10 bases; bases outside gene matches: 6. This CDR3 contains 13 residues. From germline, CDR1 is SGHTA and CDR2 FQGTGA. The CDR3: CASSLRQGAAQYF. CDR3 bases: TGTGCCAGCAGCCTTCGACAGGGGGCCGCGCAGTATTTT.

This clonotype was recorded many times. The chain combines TRBV5-1 with TRBJ1-1; 7 bases fit TRBD1. J was trimmed by 1 base and V by 0 bases; bases with no gene match: 6. There are 16 residues in the CDR3. Germline V gives CDR1 SGHRS, CDR2 YFSETQ. The CDR3 DNA reads as TGCGCCAGCAGCTTGGAAGCAGGGGGTGCGAACACTGAAGCTTTCTTT. Amino acid sequence: CASSLEAGGANTEAFF. The entire variable domain, with the rest obtained from reference TRBV5-1 and TRBJ1-1, is as follows: KAGVTQTPRYLIKTRGQQVTLSCSPISGHRSVSWYQQTPGQGLQFLFEYFSETQRNKGNFPGRFSGRQFSNSRSEMNVSTLELGDSALYLCASSLEAGGANTEAFFGQGTRLTVV.

This clonotype has a count of ten or more. This chain links TRBV14 with TRBJ1-1; D is unresolved. The V end was cut by 4 bases, the J end by 0 bases, with 3 bases between. Germline CDR1 SGHDN, CDR2 FVKESK. The CDR3 is 12 amino acids. CDR3 protein: CASSPMNTEAFF. The CDR3 bases are TGTGCCAGCAGCCCTATGAACACTGAAGCTTTCTTT.

This clonotype appeared a few times. This chain links TRBV12-3 or TRBV12-4 with TRBJ1-1, with D unresolved. Trimming took 11 bases from V and 4 from J, leaving 11 bases between them. The CDR3 length is 11 residues. CDR3 loop: CAGRDTTEAFF. For the CDR3, the DNA is TGTGCCGGAAGAGACACCACTGAAGCTTTCTTT.

This rearrangement joins TRBV12-3 or TRBV12-4 to TRBJ2-7; D is possibly TRBD1 (5 bases). The CDR3 runs to 12 residues. The V gene lost 7 bases and the J gene lost 5 bases, with 12 bases spanning the gap. The CDR3 is CASKYRSHEQYF. The CDR3 DNA reads as TGTGCCAGCAAATACAGGAGCCACGAGCAGTACTTC.

The CDR3: CASSDSGRASHTGDGMNTEAFF. The CDR3 DNA sequence: TGCGCCAGCAGTGACTCCGGTAGGGCGAGTCACACCGGGGACGGCATGAACACTGAAGCTTTCTTT. The gene calls are TRBV10-2 and TRBJ1-1; D may be TRBD1 (5 bases). The CDR3 consists of 22 residues. Germline CDR1 and CDR2: WSHSY and SAAADI. Trimming took off 3 bases at V and 0 bases at J, with 32 bases between the two ends.

This clonotype was observed many times. The genes are TRBV20-1 and TRBJ2-2; tentatively, D is TRBD1 (5 bases). The CDR3 consists of 14 residues. V was cut by 4 bases and J by 1 base, with 10 bases left in between. Germline CDR1 and CDR2: DFQATT and SNEGSKA (reference sequence). CDR3 in DNA: TGCAGTGCTACAGGGCTGAGGAACACCGGGGAGCTGTTTTTT. This translates into CSATGLRNTGELFF.

This clonotype was picked up many times. The rearrangement uses TRBV9 and TRBJ1-6; 10 bases match TRBD1. The CDR3 extends over 15 amino acids. V dropped 4 bases and J dropped 12; count of bases not matched to a gene: 10. Germline values: CDR1 SGDLS, CDR2 YYNGEE. The CDR3 spells CASSPRDRGPLPLHF. CDR3 bases: TGTGCCAGCAGCCCCCGGGACAGGGGACCCCTACCCCTCCACTTT. The full variable domain, rest sourced from reference TRBV9 and TRBJ1-6, is DSGVTQTPKHLITATGQRVTLRCSPRSGDLSVYWYQQSLDQGLQFLIQYYNGEERAKGNILERFSAQQFPDLHSELNLSSLELGDSALYFCASSPRDRGPLPLHFGNGTRLTVT.

This chain uses TRBV20-1 with TRBJ2-7, with TRBD2 as a possible D gene (6 bases). V gave up 5 bases and J gave up 4 bases, with 15 bases separating them. The germline V gene encodes CDR1 DFQATT and CDR2 SNEGSKA (reference sequence). The CDR3 length is 13 residues. In DNA form, the CDR3 reads TGCAGTGCTGACTTAGCGGAGGTTTACGAGCAGTACTTC. This codes for CSADLAEVYEQYF.

This clonotype was observed a few times. The rearrangement uses TRBV12-3 or TRBV12-4 and TRBJ2-5; 15 bases align to TRBD2. The CDR3 sequence is 18 residues long. V lost 5 bases and J lost 5; bases outside the gene matches: 12. The CDR3 sequence is CASSGNPGLAGGWETQYF. In DNA form, the CDR3 reads TGTGCCAGCAGTGGAAACCCGGGACTAGCGGGAGGTTGGGAGACCCAGTACTTC.

This clonotype turned up a few times. The rearrangement uses TRBV7-9 and TRBJ2-7; 8 nucleotides line up with TRBD1. There are 14 residues in the CDR3. Germline CDR1 and CDR2: SEHNR and FQNEAQ (reference sequence). V lost 4 bases and J lost 5; bases outside the gene matches: 7. The CDR3 nucleotides read TGTGCCAGCAGCTCACAGGGGGTGGGCCACGAGCAGTACTTC. The encoded protein is CASSSQGVGHEQYF.